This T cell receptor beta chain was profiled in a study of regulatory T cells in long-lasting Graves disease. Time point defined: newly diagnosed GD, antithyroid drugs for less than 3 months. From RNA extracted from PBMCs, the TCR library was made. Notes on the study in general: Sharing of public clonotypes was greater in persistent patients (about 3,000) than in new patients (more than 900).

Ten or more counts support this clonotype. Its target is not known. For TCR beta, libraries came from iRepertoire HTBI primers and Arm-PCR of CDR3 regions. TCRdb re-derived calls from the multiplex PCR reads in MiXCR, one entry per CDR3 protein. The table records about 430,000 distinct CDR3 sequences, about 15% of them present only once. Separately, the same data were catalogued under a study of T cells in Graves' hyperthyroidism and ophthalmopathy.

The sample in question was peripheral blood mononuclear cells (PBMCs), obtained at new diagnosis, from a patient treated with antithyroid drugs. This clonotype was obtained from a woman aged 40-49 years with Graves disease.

CDR3 DNA: TGCAGTGCAACCGTAGCGGGAGGGCCGGGTGAGCAGTTCTTC. This codes for CSATVAGGPGEQFF. The chain employs TRBV20-1 and TRBJ2-1; 11 nucleotides align to TRBD2. V dropped 6 bases and J dropped 9; count of bases not matched to a gene: 10. The length of the CDR3 is 14 residues. Germline values: CDR1 DFQATT, CDR2 SNEGSKA (reference sequence).